The TCR beta chain under discussion was sequenced for a study of breast tumors, draining lymph nodes, adjacent tissues (dated by TCRdb to 2015 to 2016). Broadly, across the study: Breast cancer patients provided tumor, adjacent nontumor tissue and axillary lymph nodes, and the study compared the TCR beta repertoires across these three sources. The study aimed to assess the relationships and possible T-cell exchange between tumor, surrounding tissue and draining lymph node repertoires in human breast cancer. The paper as a whole reports these results and caveats: A scenario in which most tumor T cells derive from the lymph node and then expand within tumor tissue was judged to be consistent with the data. Tumors showed preferential V and J gene usage, and their T-cell repertoire diversity fell below that of lymph nodes yet above that of nontumor tissue. The study presented the conclusion that tumor T cells originate in lymph nodes as consistent with a hypothesis, not as something directly demonstrated. In luminal-like breast cancer, tumor and nontumor tissue repertoires resembled each other significantly more than in basal-like breast cancer.

The adjacent samples were made up of nontumor breast tissue that surrounded the tumor. Note on this clonotype: The antigen it binds to is not known. Base qualities are not provided; no much larger clone lies one nucleotide away.

Instrument on record: Illumina HiSeq 2000. Multiplex PCR amplification was used to build the TCR beta chain libraries. High-throughput sequencing was used to analyze the amplified TCR beta chain products. Using fastp trimming at Q25 and MiXCR clonotype assembly, TCRdb reanalyzed the public sequencing data and kept in-frame beta chains. Entries are consolidated by CDR3 protein sequence, retaining the most common genes and DNA. The sample table lists tens of thousands of distinct CDR3 sequences, around 68% of them with a count of one. The top ten clones comprise about 25% of the sample. The CDR3 goes from the cysteine to the phenylalanine over 15 residues. The only DNA kept is the CDR3, 45 bases in frame from the first base. The germline V and J ends show losses of 3 bases and 0 bases respectively, and no gene match explains 3 bases of the junction. CDR1 KGHDR and CDR2 SFDVKD are derived from the germline V gene.

Sequencing used tumor-adjacent breast tissue. The receptor was derived from a female donor with breast cancer. Some clones in this sample may be carry-over from other donors' samples. The sequence joins TRBV24-1 to TRBJ2-7; 8 junctional bases match TRBD1. The CDR3 region: CATSDPGTGSYEQYF. The nucleotides read TGTGCCACCAGTGATCCAGGGACAGGCTCCTACGAGCAGTACTTC.